The sequence of this T cell receptor beta chain was determined in a study of Graves' ophthalmopathy and Graves' hyperthyroidism. V shed 2 bases and J shed 6 bases, with 15 bases lying between them. The CDR3 totals 14 residues. The germline CDR1 and CDR2 sequences are SGHRS and YFSETQ. Amplification of the TCR beta CDR3 regions used RNA transcripts (as template). Investigators did first-round RT-PCR with HTBI primers, then second-round multiplex PCR. TCRdb passed the multiplex PCR reads through MiXCR, listing each CDR3 protein once. The sample holds over 200,000 distinct CDR3 sequences, approximately 29% seen once. Whole-study findings and limits: Most clonotypes expanded in thyroid above 0.001 frequency were present in blood too.

Thyroid ultrasound, orbital computed tomography, TRAb, serum thyroxine and clinical symptoms formed the basis of diagnosis. Isolation of PBMCs was performed using 8 to 10 ml of fresh peripheral blood. This clonotype has at least ten counts. The antigen remains undetermined. Sequences were obtained from peripheral blood. The clonotype comes from a man in his fifties with Graves' ophthalmopathy. The genes are TRBV5-1 and TRBJ2-7, with D hard to call. CDR3 region: CASSFLGKEGEQYF. CDR3 sequence (DNA): TGCGCCAGCAGCTTCTTAGGGAAGGAAGGCGAGCAGTACTTC. The complete variable domain, with remaining parts taken from reference TRBV5-1 and TRBJ2-7, reads KAGVTQTPRYLIKTRGQQVTLSCSPISGHRSVSWYQQTPGQGLQFLFEYFSETQRNKGNFPGRFSGRQFSNSRSEMNVSTLELGDSALYLCASSFLGKEGEQYFGPGTRLTVT.